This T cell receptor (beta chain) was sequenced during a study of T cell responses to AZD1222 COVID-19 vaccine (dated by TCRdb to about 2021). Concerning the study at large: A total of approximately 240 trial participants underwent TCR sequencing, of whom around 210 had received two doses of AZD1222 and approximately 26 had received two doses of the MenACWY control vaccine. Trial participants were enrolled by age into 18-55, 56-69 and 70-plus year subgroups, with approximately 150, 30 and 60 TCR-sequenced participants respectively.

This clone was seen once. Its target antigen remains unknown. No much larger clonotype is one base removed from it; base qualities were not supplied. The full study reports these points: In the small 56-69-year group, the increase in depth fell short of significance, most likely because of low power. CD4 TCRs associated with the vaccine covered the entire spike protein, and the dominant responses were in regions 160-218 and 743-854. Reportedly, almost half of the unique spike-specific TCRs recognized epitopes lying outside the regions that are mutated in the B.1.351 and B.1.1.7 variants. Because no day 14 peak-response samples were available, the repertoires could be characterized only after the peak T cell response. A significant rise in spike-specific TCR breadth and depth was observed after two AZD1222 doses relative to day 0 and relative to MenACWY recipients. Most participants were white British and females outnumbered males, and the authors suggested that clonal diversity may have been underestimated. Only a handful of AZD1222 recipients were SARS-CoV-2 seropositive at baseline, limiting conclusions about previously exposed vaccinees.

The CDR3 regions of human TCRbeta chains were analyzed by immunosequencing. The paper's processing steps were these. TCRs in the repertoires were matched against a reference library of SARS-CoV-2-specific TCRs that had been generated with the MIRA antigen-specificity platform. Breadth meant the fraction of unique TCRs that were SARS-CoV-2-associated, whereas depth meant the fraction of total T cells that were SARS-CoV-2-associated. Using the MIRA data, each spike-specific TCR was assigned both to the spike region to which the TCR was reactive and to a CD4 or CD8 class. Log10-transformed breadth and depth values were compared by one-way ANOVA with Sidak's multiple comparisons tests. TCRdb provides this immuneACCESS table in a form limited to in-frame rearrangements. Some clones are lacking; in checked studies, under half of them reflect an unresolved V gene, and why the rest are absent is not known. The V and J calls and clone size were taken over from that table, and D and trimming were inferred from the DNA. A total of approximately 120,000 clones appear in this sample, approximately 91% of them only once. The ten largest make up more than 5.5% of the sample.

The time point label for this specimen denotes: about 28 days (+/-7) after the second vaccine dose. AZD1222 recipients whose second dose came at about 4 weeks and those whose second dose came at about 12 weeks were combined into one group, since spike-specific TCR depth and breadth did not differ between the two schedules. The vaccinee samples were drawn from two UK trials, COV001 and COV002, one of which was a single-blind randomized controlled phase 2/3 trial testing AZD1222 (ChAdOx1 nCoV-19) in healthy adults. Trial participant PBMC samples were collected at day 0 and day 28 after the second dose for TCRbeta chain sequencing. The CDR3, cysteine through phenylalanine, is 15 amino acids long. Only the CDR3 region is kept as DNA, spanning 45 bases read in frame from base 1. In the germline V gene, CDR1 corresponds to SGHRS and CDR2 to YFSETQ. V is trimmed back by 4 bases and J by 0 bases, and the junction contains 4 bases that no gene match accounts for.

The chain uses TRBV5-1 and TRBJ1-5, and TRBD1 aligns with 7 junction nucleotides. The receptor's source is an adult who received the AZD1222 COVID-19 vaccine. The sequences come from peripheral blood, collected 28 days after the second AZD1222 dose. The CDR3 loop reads CASSPGQASNQPQHF. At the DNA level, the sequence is TGCGCCAGCAGCCCCGGACAGGCTAGCAATCAGCCCCAGCATTTT.